This T cell receptor (beta chain) is from a study of regulatory T cells in long-lasting Graves disease. To make TCR beta libraries, researchers used iRepertoire HTBI primers and Arm-PCR of CDR3 regions. One entry per CDR3 protein results from TCRdb running MiXCR on the multiplex PCR reads. The sample consists of some 370,000 distinct CDR3 sequences, 12% of them appearing once. Time point reported: newly diagnosed GD, antithyroid drugs for less than 3 months. The authors made the TCR library using RNA they extracted from PBMCs. General study results and limits: Sample size, which was small, may have reduced accuracy.

This clonotype has a count of ten or more. Its cognate antigen is unknown. V was pared by 6 bases and J by 3 bases, with 10 bases of the junction left unmatched. Germline V gene lookup returns CDR1 MDHEN and CDR2 SYDVKM. The CDR3 contains 16 residues. The same data also went into a second study, on T cells in Graves' hyperthyroidism and ophthalmopathy. That report notes: The study used the HTBI primer set for a first-round RT-PCR of the TCR CDR3.

The receptor's source is a woman in her late teens or twenties with Graves disease. This material consisted of peripheral blood mononuclear cells (PBMCs), taken at new diagnosis, from a patient treated with antithyroid drugs. This rearrangement joins TRBV28 to TRBJ2-2, with 7 nucleotides matching TRBD2. CDR3 DNA: TGTGCCAGCAGCCGCCTGGGGCTAGCGGACACCGGGGAGCTGTTTTTT. It specifies CASSRLGLADTGELFF.